This T cell receptor beta chain is from a study of cytomegalovirus exposure and HLA in healthy donors. 60 Vbeta and 13 Jbeta primers were used in PCR. Sequenced by immunoSEQ multiplex PCR; TCRdb stores in-frame clones only, minus some. This sample has about 96,000 clones; approximately 74% occur once, and the top ten carry 13% to 15%. From germline, CDR1 is SGHRS and CDR2 YFSETQ. V lost 4 bases and J lost 6; bases outside the gene matches: 3. This CDR3 contains 14 residues. The chain links TRBV5-1 to TRBJ2-1; 11 bases agree with TRBD1. The receptor was derived from a woman aged 70-85 years in good health and CMV-seropositive. The sample was PBMCs. The CDR3 reads CASSAGTGGNEQFF. CDR3 in DNA: TGCGCCAGCAGCGCCGGGACAGGGGGCAATGAGCAGTTCTTC.